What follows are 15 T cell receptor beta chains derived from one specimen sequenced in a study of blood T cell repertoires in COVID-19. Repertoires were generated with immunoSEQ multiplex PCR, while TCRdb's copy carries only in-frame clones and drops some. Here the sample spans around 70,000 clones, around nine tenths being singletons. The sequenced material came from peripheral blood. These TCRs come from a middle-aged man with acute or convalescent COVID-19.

In DNA, the CDR3 is TGTGCCAGCAGCCCGGGAAACACCATATATTTT. As protein: CASSPGNTIYF. This rearrangement joins TRBV14 to TRBJ1-3; D ambiguous. The CDR3 is made up of 11 amino acids. Germline V CDR1 and CDR2: SGHDN, FVKESK. V lost 4 bases and J 4 bases, leaving 2 bases between the germline ends.

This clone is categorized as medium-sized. The CDR3 loop is CASSLGLAGVSSTDTQYF. CDR3 in DNA: TGTGCCAGCAGCTTAGGACTAGCGGGGGTTTCTAGCACAGATACGCAGTATTTT. The chain combines TRBV7-9 with TRBJ2-3, with 12 bases identical to TRBD2. From germline, CDR1 is SEHNR and CDR2 FQNEAQ (reference sequence). After removal of 1 base from V and 0 bases from J, the junction contained 5 bases not matched to a gene. The CDR3 is made up of 18 amino acids.

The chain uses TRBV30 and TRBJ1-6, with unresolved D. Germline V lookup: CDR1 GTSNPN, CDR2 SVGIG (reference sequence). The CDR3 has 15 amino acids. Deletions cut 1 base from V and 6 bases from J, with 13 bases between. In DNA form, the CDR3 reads TGTGCCTGGAGTGACGGTGCAGGTTCTAATTCACCCCTCCACTTT. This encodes CAWSDGAGSNSPLHF.

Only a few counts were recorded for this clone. CDR3 in amino acids: CATSDREVSGRNEQFF. DNA for the CDR3: TGTGCCACCAGTGATCGGGAAGTTTCGGGAAGGAATGAGCAGTTCTTC. The chain combines TRBV24-1 with TRBJ2-1; D possibly corresponds to TRBD2 (5 bases). Germline V gene data show CDR1 as KGHDR and CDR2 as SFDVKD. The CDR3 extends over 16 amino acids. V was trimmed by 3 bases and J by 7 bases, leaving 18 bases between them.

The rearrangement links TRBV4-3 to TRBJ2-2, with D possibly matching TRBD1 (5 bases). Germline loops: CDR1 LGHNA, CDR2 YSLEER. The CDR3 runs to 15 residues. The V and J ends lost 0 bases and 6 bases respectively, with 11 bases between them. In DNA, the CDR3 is TGCGCCAGCAGCCAAGATTGGCTAGGGGCCGGGGAGCTGTTTTTT. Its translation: CASSQDWLGAGELFF.

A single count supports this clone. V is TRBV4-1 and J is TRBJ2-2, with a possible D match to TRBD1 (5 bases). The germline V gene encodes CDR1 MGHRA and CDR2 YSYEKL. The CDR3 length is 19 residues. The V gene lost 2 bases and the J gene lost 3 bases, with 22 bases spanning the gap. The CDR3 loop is CASSQIPGRAGPYTGELFF. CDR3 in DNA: TGCGCCAGCAGCCAAATTCCGGGCAGGGCAGGGCCATACACCGGGGAGCTGTTTTTT.

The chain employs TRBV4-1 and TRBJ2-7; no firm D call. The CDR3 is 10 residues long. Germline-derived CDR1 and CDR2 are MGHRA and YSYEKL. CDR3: CASSPHLGWV. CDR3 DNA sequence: TGCGCCAGCAGCCCCCACCTCGGGTGGGTC.

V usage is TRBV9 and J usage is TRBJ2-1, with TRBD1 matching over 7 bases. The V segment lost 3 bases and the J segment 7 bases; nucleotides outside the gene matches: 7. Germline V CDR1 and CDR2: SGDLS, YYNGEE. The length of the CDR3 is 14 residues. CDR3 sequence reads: CASSAGTASNEQFF. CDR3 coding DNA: TGTGCCAGCAGCGCCGGGACAGCCTCTAATGAGCAGTTCTTC.

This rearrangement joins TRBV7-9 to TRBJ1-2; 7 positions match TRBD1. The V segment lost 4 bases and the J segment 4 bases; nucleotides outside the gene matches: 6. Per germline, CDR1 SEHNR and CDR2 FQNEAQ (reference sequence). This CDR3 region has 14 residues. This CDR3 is CASSSGQRLYGYTF. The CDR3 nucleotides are TGTGCCAGCAGCTCGGGACAGCGACTCTATGGCTACACCTTC.

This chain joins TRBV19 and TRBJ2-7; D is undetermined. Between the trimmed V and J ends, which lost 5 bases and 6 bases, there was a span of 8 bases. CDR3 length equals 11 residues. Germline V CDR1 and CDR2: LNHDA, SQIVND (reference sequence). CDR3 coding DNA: TGTGCCAGTAGTGGGTCGGGCGAGCAGTACGTC. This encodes CASSGSGEQYV.

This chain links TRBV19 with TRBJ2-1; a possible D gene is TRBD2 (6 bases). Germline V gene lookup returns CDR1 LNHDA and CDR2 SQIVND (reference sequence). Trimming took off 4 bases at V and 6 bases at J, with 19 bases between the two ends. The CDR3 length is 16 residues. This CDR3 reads CASSTGWGVLGNEQFF. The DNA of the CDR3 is TGTGCCAGTAGTACCGGATGGGGGGTTTTGGGCAATGAGCAGTTCTTC.

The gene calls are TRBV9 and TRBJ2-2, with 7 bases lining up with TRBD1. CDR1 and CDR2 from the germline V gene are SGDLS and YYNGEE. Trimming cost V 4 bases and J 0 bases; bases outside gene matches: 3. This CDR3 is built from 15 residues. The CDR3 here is CASSPGTANTGELFF. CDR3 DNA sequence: TGTGCCAGCAGCCCCGGGACAGCGAACACCGGGGAGCTGTTTTTT. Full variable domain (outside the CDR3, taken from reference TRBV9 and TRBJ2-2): DSGVTQTPKHLITATGQRVTLRCSPRSGDLSVYWYQQSLDQGLQFLIQYYNGEERAKGNILERFSAQQFPDLHSELNLSSLELGDSALYFCASSPGTANTGELFFGEGSRLTVL.

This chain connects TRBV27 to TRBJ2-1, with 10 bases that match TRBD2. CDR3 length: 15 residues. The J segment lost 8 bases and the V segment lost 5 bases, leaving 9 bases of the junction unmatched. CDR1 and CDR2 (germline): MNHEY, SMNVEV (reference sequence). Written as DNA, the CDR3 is TGTGCCAGCAGTGGGGAGACTAGCGGGCTCGATGAGCAGTTCTTC. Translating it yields CASSGETSGLDEQFF.

CDR3 DNA sequence: TGTGCCAGCGCCGGGGGGGCATCTTACAATGAGCAGTTCTTC. It codes for CASAGGASYNEQFF. The rearrangement uses TRBV2 and TRBJ2-1; 8 bases match TRBD2. The trim removed 8 bases at V and 4 bases at J, leaving 7 bases unmatched. The CDR3 is 14 residues long. Per germline, CDR1 SNHLY and CDR2 FYNNEI. Looking up the rest from reference TRBV2 and TRBJ2-1 gives the full variable domain: EPEVTQTPSHQVTQMGQEVILRCVPISNHLYFYWYRQILGQKVEFLVSFYNNEISEKSEIFDDQFSVERPDGSNFTLKIRSTKLEDSAMYFCASAGGASYNEQFFGPGTRLTVL.

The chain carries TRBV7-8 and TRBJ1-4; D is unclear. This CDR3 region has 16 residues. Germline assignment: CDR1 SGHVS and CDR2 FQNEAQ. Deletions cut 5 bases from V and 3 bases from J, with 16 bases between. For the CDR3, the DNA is TGTGCCAGCAGCCGGAGGGAGTCGGGTTCTAATGAAAAACTGTTTTTT. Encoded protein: CASSRRESGSNEKLFF.